This TCR beta chain comes out of a study of Graves' ophthalmopathy and Graves' hyperthyroidism (dated 2018 in TCRdb). The study in broad terms: Peripheral blood was collected at initial diagnosis, before any treatment. TCR beta repertoire signatures were used to distinguish Graves' ophthalmopathy from Graves' hyperthyroidism and to predict progression to ophthalmopathy. In total, 135 blood samples were TCR-sequenced: approximately 40 ophthalmopathy, under 85 hyperthyroidism and some 17 hyperthyroidism-to-ophthalmopathy patients. To explore V-J signatures that separate ophthalmopathy from hyperthyroidism, a discovery set of more than 95 patients was enrolled, consisting of about 45 with ophthalmopathy and roughly 60 with stable hyperthyroidism. An independent validation cohort was composed of roughly 18 hyperthyroidism patients and 15 to 17 patients who later progressed from hyperthyroidism to ophthalmopathy. In roughly 6 hyperthyroidism patients, the T-cell repertoires found in thyroid tissue were compared with those found in blood. Following sampling, methimazole starting at 30 mg daily was administered to hyperthyroidism patients, and high-dose intravenous methylprednisolone was administered to ophthalmopathy patients. Findings and caveats that apply to the study as a whole: Among expanded thyroid clonotypes with frequency above 0.001, most also showed up in blood, which suggests that blood repertoires may reflect the thyroid immune response. Sample size was not predetermined statistically, and investigators were not blinded to group allocation. The 13-signature model separated ophthalmopathy from stable hyperthyroidism with around 90% sensitivity and approximately 81% specificity in cross-validation, and 80%/75% in the test set. In validation, the model predicted ophthalmopathy progression with about 71% sensitivity and 72.22% specificity; 12 predicted patients were CT-confirmed with GO in a median of about 7.1 months.

In its sample, this clonotype was seen many times. No antigen is known for it. No qualities accompany the bases; no much larger clone lies one base away. TCR beta CDR3 regions were amplified from RNA transcripts for repertoire sequencing. The first round of RT-PCR was done with HTBI primers and the Qiagen OneStep RT-PCR kit, and was followed by a second round of multiplex PCR, then size selection and purification. Sequencing of the libraries was carried out on an Illumina HiSeq2000 in paired-end mode with 100 bp reads. On the authors' methods: Reads were processed with SOAPnuke, discarding reads with adapters, uncalled bases, mean Phred below 15, or no exact constant-primer or identifier match. High-quality paired reads were merged with COPE v1.2.5. Unique nucleotide sequences were defined as clonotypes and aligned to IMGT TRB V, D and J references using MiTCR v1.1. The analysis was limited to V-J combinations with a frequency above 0.0001, which together covered 98% to 99.2% of repertoires. A TCR clonal expansion and chaos score per V-J combination was defined as the ratio of F50 clonal expansion to chaos observed in the TCRdist matrix. Welch's t-statistics and random forest were used to reduce features to more than ten V-J combinations, which were fed into a naive Bayes classifier. The similarity between thyroid and blood repertoires was quantified using the Morisita-Horn index. TCRdb ran its own pipeline on the public reads, namely fastp trimming at Q25 and MiXCR clone calling, and kept in-frame beta chains. Identical CDR3 protein sequences are pooled into one entry, listed with their most common genes and DNA. TCRdb, not the original authors, processed these V and J calls. A total of tens of thousands of distinct CDR3 sequences appear in this sample, about 51% of them only once. Together, the top ten hold roughly 18% of the sample.

Ophthalmopathy patients were characterized by moderately to severely active disease, a Clinical Activity Score of at least 3, a NOSPECS grade of at least 4, and a disease duration under 3 months. Patients with other autoimmune diseases, uncontrolled infections, pregnancy or lactation were excluded from the study. Diagnosis relied on clinical symptoms, serum thyroxine, TRAb, thyroid ultrasound and orbital computed tomography. PBMCs were isolated from 7.5 to 10 ml of fresh peripheral blood by Ficoll-Paque density gradient centrifugation. Trizol reagent was used to extract the total RNA, and its quality was then checked on an Agilent 2100 Bioanalyzer. The sequenced material came from peripheral blood. The source is an adult man with Graves' ophthalmopathy.

The DNA sequence reads TGTGCCAGCAGTGAAGCCGAGGGGGCTGGTGAAGCTTTCTTT. Translation gives CASSEAEGAGEAFF. The rearrangement joined TRBV6-1 to TRBJ1-1; TRBD1 matches 7 bases in the middle. The CDR3 contains 14 residues, cysteine and phenylalanine counted. CDR3 DNA only is kept here, 42 bases in frame from base 1. V is cut back by 0 bases and J by 7 bases, with 5 bases in the junction unmatched. Based on the germline V gene, the CDR1 and CDR2 sequences are MNHNS and SASEGT.